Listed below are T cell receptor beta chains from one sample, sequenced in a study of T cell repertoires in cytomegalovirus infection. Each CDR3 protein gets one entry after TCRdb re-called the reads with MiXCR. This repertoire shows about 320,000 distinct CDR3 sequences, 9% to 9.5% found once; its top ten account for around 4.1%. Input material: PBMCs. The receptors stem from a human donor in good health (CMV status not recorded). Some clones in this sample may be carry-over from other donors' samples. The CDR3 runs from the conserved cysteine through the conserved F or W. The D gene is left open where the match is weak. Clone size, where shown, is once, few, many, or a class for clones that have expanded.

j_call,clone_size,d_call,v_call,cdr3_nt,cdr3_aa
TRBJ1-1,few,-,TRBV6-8,TGTGCCAGCAGTTACGGCAGGTCCAAGACTGAAGCTTTCTTT,CASSYGRSKTEAFF
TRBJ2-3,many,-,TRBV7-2,TGTGCCAGCAGCCTACGGACGGGTAGGAATATTGATACGCAGTATTTT,CASSLRTGRNIDTQYF
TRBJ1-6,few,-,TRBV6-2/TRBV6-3,TGTGCCAGCAGTTACTCCGGGGATGGAGGACGTTCACCCCTCCACTTT,CASSYSGDGGRSPLHF
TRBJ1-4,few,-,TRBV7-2,TGTGCCAGCAGTTTCGCTACAGGCCCTAGGGGACTGTTTTTT,CASSFATGPRGLFF
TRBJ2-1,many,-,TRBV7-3,TGTGCCAGCAGCTTAGAAACTAGCCCCCCGGCGAGTGAGCAGTTCTTC,CASSLETSPPASEQFF
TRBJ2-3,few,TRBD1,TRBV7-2,TGTGCCAGCAGCCCCCGGACAGGGAGAACAGATACGCAGTATTTT,CASSPRTGRTDTQYF
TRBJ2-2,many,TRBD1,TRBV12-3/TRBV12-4,TGTGCCAGCAGCCCGAACAGGGGAAACACCGGGGAGCTGTTTTTT,CASSPNRGNTGELFF
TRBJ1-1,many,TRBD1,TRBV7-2,TGTGCCAGCAGCTTAGGGGGGACAGGGGGCACTGAAGCTTTCTTT,CASSLGGTGGTEAFF
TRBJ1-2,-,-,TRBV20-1,TGCAGTGCGAGGGGGGTGACGCCTATAGCGGGTGGCTACACCTTC,CSARGVTPIAGGYTF
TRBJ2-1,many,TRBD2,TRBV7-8,TGTGCCAGCAGCTTATCGGGACTAGGTCTACCTAGAAGCAATGAGCAGTTCTTC,CASSLSGLGLPRSNEQFF
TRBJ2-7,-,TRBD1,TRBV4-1,TGTGCCAGCAGCCAAGATCAGGGGGCAAACTTCTACGAGCAGTACTTC,CASSQDQGANFYEQYF
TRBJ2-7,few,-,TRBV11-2,TGTGCCAGCAGCTTAGAAGTACGGTCTTACCAGTACTTC,CASSLEVRSYQYF
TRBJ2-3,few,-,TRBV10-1,TGCGCCAGCAGTGAGTCGTCGGCAGGGCGGGAAGATACGCAGTATTTT,CASSESSAGREDTQYF
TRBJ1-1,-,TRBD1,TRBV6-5,TGTGCCAGCAGTACTGACAGGGAGGGACGGACTGAAGCTTTCTTT,CASSTDREGRTEAFF
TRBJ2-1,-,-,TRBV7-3,TGTGCCAGCAGCTTAAATCTCAGGGAAGCGGGTGAGCAGTTCTTC,CASSLNLREAGEQFF
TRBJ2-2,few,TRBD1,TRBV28,TGTGCCAGCAGTTTAAATACAGGGGGGAACACCGGGGAGCTGTTTTTT,CASSLNTGGNTGELFF
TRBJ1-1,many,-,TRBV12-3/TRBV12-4,TGTGCCAGCAGTTTGAGTGGGCCGACTGAAGCTTTCTTT,CASSLSGPTEAFF
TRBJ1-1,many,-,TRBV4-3,TGCGCCAGCAGCCAAGGGGTTCGCCAAACGGGGACTGAAGCTTTCTTT,CASSQGVRQTGTEAFF
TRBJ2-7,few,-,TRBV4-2,TGTGCCAGCAGCCAAGGCCCACAGTTGGGGGACGAGCAGTACTTC,CASSQGPQLGDEQYF
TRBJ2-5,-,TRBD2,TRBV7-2,TGTGCCAGCAGCTTATCTAGCGGGGCGGAGACCCAGTACTTC,CASSLSSGAETQYF
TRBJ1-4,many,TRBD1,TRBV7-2,TGTGCCAGCAGCTTAGCCGGGACAGGGAGGCTGTTTTTT,CASSLAGTGRLFF
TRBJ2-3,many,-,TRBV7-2,TGTGCCAGCAGCCGGACGTCAACGCAGTATTTT,CASSRTSTQYF
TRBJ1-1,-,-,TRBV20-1,TGCAGTGCGCCCCCCAGTGGCACTGAAGCTTTCTTT,CSAPPSGTEAFF
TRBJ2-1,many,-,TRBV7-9,TGTGCCAGCAGCTTCTCGGGACTCCCTCTGAGCTCCTACAATGAGCAGTTCTTC,CASSFSGLPLSSYNEQFF
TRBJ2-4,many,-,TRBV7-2,TGTGCCAGCAGCTTCCGAACCTCTCCAGGCGGAAACATTCAGTACTTC,CASSFRTSPGGNIQYF
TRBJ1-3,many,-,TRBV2,TGTGCCAGCAGTGCTGGACTTCACATCTCTGGAAACACCATATATTTT,CASSAGLHISGNTIYF
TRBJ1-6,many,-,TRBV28,TGTGCCAGCAGTTCCTCATACACGGAGAGCTCCTATAATTCACCCCTCCACTTT,CASSSSYTESSYNSPLHF
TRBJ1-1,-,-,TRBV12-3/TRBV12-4,TGTGCCAGCAGAAACAGGGACCCTGAAGCTGTCTTT,CASRNRDPEAVF
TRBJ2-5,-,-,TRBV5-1,TGCGCCAGCAGCTTTACAGGGTTTCAAGAGACCCAGTACTTC,CASSFTGFQETQYF
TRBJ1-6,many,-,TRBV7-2,TGTGCCAGCAGCTTAGAATGGCAGGGGACAAATTCACCCCTCCACTTT,CASSLEWQGTNSPLHF
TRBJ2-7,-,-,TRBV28,TGTGCCAGCAGTATTACAGGACTCGGTTACGAGCAGTACTTC,CASSITGLGYEQYF
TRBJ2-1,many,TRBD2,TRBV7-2,TGTGCCAGCAGCCCTGGGTGGGGCGGGAGTTCCTACAATGAGCAGTTCTTC,CASSPGWGGSSYNEQFF
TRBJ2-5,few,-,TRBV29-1,TGCAGCTTTTCCCAGGGGATACGGGAGACCCAGTACTTC,CSFSQGIRETQYF
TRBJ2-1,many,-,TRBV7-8,TGTGCCAGCAGCTTAGGGGGCGGAGCGCTTAATGAGCAGTTCTTC,CASSLGGGALNEQFF
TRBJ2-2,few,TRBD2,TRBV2,TGTGCCAGCGCTAGCGGGAGGACCGGGGAGCTGTTTTTT,CASASGRTGELFF
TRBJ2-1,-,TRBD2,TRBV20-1,TGCAGTGCTAGAGAAGGGACTAGCGGGTGGAATGAGCAGTTCTTC,CSAREGTSGWNEQFF
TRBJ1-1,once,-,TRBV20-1,TGCAGTGCTAGCCGCGGACAGCCGAACACTGAAACTTTCTTT,CSASRGQPNTETFF
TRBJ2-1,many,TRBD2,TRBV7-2,TGTGCCAGCAGCTTAGTTCCGGGACTAGCGGGAGAGGGCAATGAGCAGTTCTTC,CASSLVPGLAGEGNEQFF
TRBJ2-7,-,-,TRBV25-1,TGTGCCAGCAGGAACATGGATTCCTACGAGCAGTACTTC,CASRNMDSYEQYF
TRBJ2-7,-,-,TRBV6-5,TGTGCCAGCAGCGACGCCCGGGGAATCTACGAGCAGTACTTC,CASSDARGIYEQYF
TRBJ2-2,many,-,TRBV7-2,TGTGCCAGCAGCTTATGGACAGACACCGGGGAGCTGTTTTTT,CASSLWTDTGELFF
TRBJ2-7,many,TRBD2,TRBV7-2,TGTGCCAGCAGCTTAGGGGGGACTAGCCACTACGAGCAGTACTTC,CASSLGGTSHYEQYF
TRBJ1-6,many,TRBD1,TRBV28,TGTGCCAGCAGTCCGCCGGGACAGGGAAATTCACCCCTCCACTTT,CASSPPGQGNSPLHF
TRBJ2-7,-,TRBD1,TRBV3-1,TGTGCCAGCAGCCAAGGTTGGACAGGGGGCGGCGAGCAGTACTTC,CASSQGWTGGGEQYF
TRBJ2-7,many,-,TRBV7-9,TGTGCCAGCAACTCACCCCTCTGGGGAGACGAGCAGTACTTC,CASNSPLWGDEQYF
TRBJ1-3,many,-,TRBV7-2,TGTGCCAGCAGCTCCGACAGGCCCAGCTCTGGAAACACCATATATTTT,CASSSDRPSSGNTIYF
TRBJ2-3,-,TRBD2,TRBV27,TGTGCCAGCAGTTTACCAACTAGCGGGGGGGCCCGGAATACGCAGTATTTT,CASSLPTSGGARNTQYF
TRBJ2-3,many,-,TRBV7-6,TGTGCCAGCAGCCCCGGGCAGGGTGGCACAGATACGCAGTATTTT,CASSPGQGGTDTQYF
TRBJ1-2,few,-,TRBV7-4,TGTGCCAGCAGCGCTAGCCGGGTCTACGATACCTTC,CASSASRVYDTF
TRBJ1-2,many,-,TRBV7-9,TGTGCCAGCACCGGTAGGGTAAACTATGGCTACACCTTC,CASTGRVNYGYTF
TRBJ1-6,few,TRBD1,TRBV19,TGTGCCAGTAGTACGCCGGCAGGGGGATCACCCCTCCACTTT,CASSTPAGGSPLHF
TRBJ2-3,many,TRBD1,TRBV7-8,TGTGCCAGCAGCCAGGGGGCTCGAGCCTTCACAGATACGCAGTATTTT,CASSQGARAFTDTQYF
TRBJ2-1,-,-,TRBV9,TGTGCCAGCAGTGGCCGGGGGGACAGAGGGAATGAGCAGTTCTTC,CASSGRGDRGNEQFF
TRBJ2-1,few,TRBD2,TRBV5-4,TGTGCCAGCAGTTTTTTTCGGGGGGGGGGTTACAATGAGCAGTTCTTC,CASSFFRGGGYNEQFF
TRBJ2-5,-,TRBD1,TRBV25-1,TGTGCCAGCAGTGAACTCCCCCAGACAGGGCAAGAGACCCAGTACTTC,CASSELPQTGQETQYF